These 17 T cell receptor beta chains share one sample of origin, sequenced in a study of CD8+CD57+ T cells in acquired aplastic anemia. In patients chosen for sequencing, flow cytometry had shown CD8+CD57+ cell expansion. Profiles of TCR beta VDJ and CDR3 were generated from a genomic DNA template. Using its own MiXCR run on the reads, TCRdb lists one record per CDR3 protein. In the table there are 200,000 to 250,000 distinct CDR3 sequences, over 40% of which are singletons. Sample: sorted CD4+, CD8+, or CD8+CD57+ T cells (not recorded which) from PBMCs. These receptors were collected from a human donor with aplastic anemia.

For this clonotype: Being one base from a much bigger clone, this may be a read error. The chain couples TRBV15 to TRBJ2-3; 8 nucleotides agree with TRBD1. The CDR3 length is 14 residues. Per the germline V gene, CDR1 is LNHNV and CDR2 is YYDKDF (reference sequence). CDR3 nucleotides: TGTGCCAGCAGCGTCCGGACAGGGAAAGATACGCAGAATTTT. Protein sequence: CASSVRTGKDTQNF.

This clonotype was observed a few times. V and J are TRBV24-1 and TRBJ2-5; the match to TRBD2 covers 8 bases. V lost 4 bases, J lost 5 bases, and 8 bases stayed unmatched. The CDR3 is 15 residues long. The germline CDR1 and CDR2 sequences are KGHDR and SFDVKD. CDR3 bases: TGTGCCACCAGTGACTCCGGACTAGCAGTGGAGACCCAGTACTTC. It yields the protein CATSDSGLAVETQYF.

This chain connects TRBV25-1 to TRBJ2-3; 7 positions agree with TRBD1. V lost 4 bases and J lost 11; bases outside the gene matches: 12. The germline V gene has CDR1 MGHDK and CDR2 SYGVNS. This CDR3 contains 14 residues. CDR3 sequence (DNA): TGTGCCAGCAGTGCTTTTCAGGGGGACAATGAGCAGTATTTT. Its protein product is CASSAFQGDNEQYF. Supplemented by reference TRBV25-1 and TRBJ2-3, the full variable domain reads EADIYQTPRYLVIGTGKKITLECSQTMGHDKMYWYQQDPGMELHLIHYSYGVNSTEKGDLSSESTVSRIRTEHFPLTLESARPSHTSQYLCASSAFQGDNEQYFGPGTRLTVL.

The chain recombines TRBV15 with TRBJ1-5; 10 bases fit TRBD1. The V and J ends lost 6 bases and 6 bases, in that order; junction bases with no gene match: 11. CDR3 size: 16 residues. Per the germline V gene, CDR1 is LNHNV and CDR2 is YYDKDF (reference sequence). The CDR3 DNA reads as TGTGCCACCAGAGACCTCGGGACAGGGGAATTTCAGCCCCAGCATTTT. It yields the protein CATRDLGTGEFQPQHF.

This clonotype occurred a few times. The chain uses TRBV19 and TRBJ1-2; TRBD1 matches at 8 bases. The CDR3 is made up of 13 amino acids. J was trimmed by 8 bases and V by 5 bases; bases with no gene match: 7. Germline values: CDR1 LNHDA, CDR2 SQIVND (reference sequence). The DNA of the CDR3 is TGTGCCAGTAGTCAACAGGGGGGGGGGGGCTACACCTTC. It is translated as CASSQQGGGGYTF.

This rearrangement joins TRBV6-1 to TRBJ1-6; 8 positions agree with TRBD1. V gave up 3 bases and J gave up 10 bases; unmatched junction bases: 11. Germline CDR1 is MNHNS and CDR2 is SASEGT. This CDR3 comprises 16 residues. This CDR3 is CASSDEADRAGSPLHF. The CDR3 DNA reads as TGTGCCAGCAGTGACGAGGCGGACAGGGCCGGCTCACCCCTCCACTTT.

Details on this clonotype: It may be a read error: a sequence one base away is much more abundant. The chain joins TRBV5-1 to TRBJ2-5, with a possible D match to TRBD1 (6 bases). The CDR3 length is 15 residues. V lost 1 base and J 0 bases, leaving 10 bases between the germline ends. Germline V gene lookup returns CDR1 SGHRS and CDR2 YFSETQ. The CDR3 bases are TGCGCCAGCAGCTTGAGTGGACAGTACCAAGAGACCCAGTACTTC. The encoded protein is CASSLSGQYQETQYF.

The V call is TRBV6-1, the J call TRBJ2-7; 10 nucleotides agree with TRBD2. CDR1 and CDR2 (germline): MNHNS, SASEGT. The CDR3 consists of 14 residues. Losses at the gene ends were 3 bases for V and 4 bases for J; bases not matched to a gene: 3. The CDR3 DNA reads as TGTGCCAGCAGTGAGAGGACTAGCGGATACGAGCAGTACTTC. This translates into CASSERTSGYEQYF.

The CDR3 spells CASSPLHGRTATQYF. In nucleotides, the CDR3 is TGTGCCAGCAGCCCCCTACATGGGAGGACAGCCACGCAGTATTTT. This sequence joins TRBV4-2 and TRBJ2-3; either TRBD1 or TRBD2 may supply D (6 bases each). Trimming took 4 bases from V and 9 from J, leaving 20 bases between them. The germline gives CDR1 LGHNA, CDR2 YNFKEQ. The CDR3 contains 15 residues.

This clonotype was detected once. A much larger clone lies a single base off, so this may be a read error. V and J are TRBV5-1 and TRBJ2-2; D possibly matches TRBD1 or TRBD2 (5 bases each). This CDR3 region has 12 residues. The germline gives CDR1 SGHRS, CDR2 YFSETQ. The CDR3 nucleotides read TGCGCCAGCAGCACAGGCTTCGGGGAGCTGGTTTTT. Amino acid sequence: CASSTGFGELVF.

This chain uses TRBV6-5 with TRBJ2-3; TRBD2 agrees at 7 bases. This CDR3 is built from 16 residues. The germline CDR1 and CDR2 sequences are MNHEY and SVGAGI. With V trimmed by 0 bases and J by 2 bases, 5 bases remained unmatched. The CDR3 protein is CASSYSGGGYTDTQYF. In nucleotides, the CDR3 is TGTGCCAGCAGTTACTCTGGGGGGGGTTACACAGATACGCAGTATTTT.

At least ten counts were recorded for this clonotype. This chain links TRBV20-1 with TRBJ1-1; 8 positions agree with TRBD1. The J segment lost 4 bases and the V segment lost 5 bases, leaving 6 bases of the junction unmatched. Per germline, CDR1 DFQATT and CDR2 SNEGSKA (reference sequence). The CDR3 covers 13 residues. The CDR3 loop reads CSADRGEGTEAFF. The CDR3, as DNA: TGCAGTGCTGACAGGGGAGAGGGCACTGAAGCTTTCTTT.

This sequence joins TRBV15 and TRBJ2-7, with 11 bases fitting TRBD2. CDR1 is LNHNV and CDR2 is YYDKDF in the germline V gene (reference sequence). J lost 6 bases, V lost 5 bases, and 9 bases had no gene match. CDR3 size: 15 residues. CDR3 DNA sequence: TGTGCCACCAGCCGATCACTAGCGGGAGAGGCCGAGCAGTACTTC. Protein product: CATSRSLAGEAEQYF.

The V and J genes are TRBV5-1 and TRBJ1-2; 8 bases line up with TRBD1. V gave up 4 bases and J gave up 4 bases; unmatched junction bases: 12. In germline, CDR1 is SGHRS, CDR2 YFSETQ. This CDR3 is built from 16 residues. CDR3 protein: CASSTPATGEAYGYTF. The CDR3 nucleotides read TGCGCCAGCAGCACCCCTGCGACAGGGGAGGCCTATGGCTACACCTTC.

This clonotype was found many times. The rearrangement uses TRBV5-1 and TRBJ2-5; 12 nucleotides match TRBD2. V lost 3 bases, J lost 2 bases, and 5 bases stayed unmatched. The CDR3 covers 16 residues. CDR1 SGHRS and CDR2 YFSETQ come from the germline V gene. The CDR3 spells CASSSRLAGVQETQYF. CDR3 DNA sequence: TGCGCCAGCAGCTCACGACTAGCGGGGGTACAAGAGACCCAGTACTTC.

The chain uses TRBV13 and TRBJ1-3; weak D call: TRBD1 (5 bases). CDR1 is PRHDT and CDR2 is FYEKMQ in the germline V gene (reference sequence). This CDR3 is 12 amino acids long. Trimming stripped 5 bases from V and 13 bases from J, with 15 bases between. CDR3 in DNA: TGTGCCAGCAGCGACACCGGGACGCGGATATATTTT. Translation: CASSDTGTRIYF.

Comment on this clonotype: Because the CDR3's place on the DNA is in doubt, the DNA is left out and the CDR3 is given as listed by TCRdb. The chain couples TRBV5-1 to TRBJ2-3; no check of the table's D call, TRBD2, against the DNA was made. Germline loops: CDR1 SGHRS, CDR2 YFSETQ. The CDR3 is 24 residues long, counting both termini. This CDR3 reads CASSSNQTSLYFCASGNRTDTQYF.